One TCR beta chain is described in this entry. What it binds is not known. In TCRdb, the reads were re-called with MiXCR into one record per CDR3 protein. The sample shows some 97,000 distinct CDR3 sequences, 20% to 25% of them seen only once. These data are taken from a study of T cell repertoires in cytomegalovirus infection. The wider study: Based on public TCR beta signatures, there were indications of CMV infection and of a matching HLA type. Notes on the study in general: Summed public TCR beta family frequency identified CMV carriers bearing the relevant HLA. In two of eight donors, the top clonotype was HLA-C-restricted CMV-specific.

Per the germline V gene, CDR1 is MGHDK and CDR2 is SYGVNS. V was shortened by 2 bases and J by 3 bases, with 10 bases between the two germline ends. This CDR3 has 15 residues. The receptor's source is a human donor in good health (CMV status not recorded). Some clones in this sample may be carry-over from other donors' samples. This sequence joins TRBV25-1 and TRBJ1-4, with D unresolved. Specimen: CD8+ T cells from PBMCs. Here the CDR3 DNA reads TGTGCCAGCAGTGAAGAACAGATACCTAATGAAAAACTGTTTTTT. Its protein product is CASSEEQIPNEKLFF.